This T cell receptor (beta chain) stems from a study of cytomegalovirus exposure and HLA in healthy donors. 13 Jbeta primers and 60 Vbeta primers were used for the PCR. This table comes from immunoSEQ multiplex PCR, and its TCRdb copy is limited to in-frame clones, with some not included. The sample consists of about 140,000 clones, approximately 9% of them appearing once. This CDR3 has 17 amino acids. CDR1 and CDR2 from the germline V gene are MDHEN and SYDVKM. The ends were cut back, 7 bases at V and 0 bases at J, with 21 bases in the middle. In its sample, this clone was seen a few times. The receptor was derived from a male donor in good health and CMV-seronegative. The V and J genes are TRBV28 and TRBJ1-1, with a weak D call TRBD1 (5 bases). The specimen sequenced was PBMCs. CDR3 nucleotides: TGTGCCAGCAATCTCAGAGCGGGGGAGGGCCTGAACACTGAAGCTTTCTTT. It codes for CASNLRAGEGLNTEAFF.